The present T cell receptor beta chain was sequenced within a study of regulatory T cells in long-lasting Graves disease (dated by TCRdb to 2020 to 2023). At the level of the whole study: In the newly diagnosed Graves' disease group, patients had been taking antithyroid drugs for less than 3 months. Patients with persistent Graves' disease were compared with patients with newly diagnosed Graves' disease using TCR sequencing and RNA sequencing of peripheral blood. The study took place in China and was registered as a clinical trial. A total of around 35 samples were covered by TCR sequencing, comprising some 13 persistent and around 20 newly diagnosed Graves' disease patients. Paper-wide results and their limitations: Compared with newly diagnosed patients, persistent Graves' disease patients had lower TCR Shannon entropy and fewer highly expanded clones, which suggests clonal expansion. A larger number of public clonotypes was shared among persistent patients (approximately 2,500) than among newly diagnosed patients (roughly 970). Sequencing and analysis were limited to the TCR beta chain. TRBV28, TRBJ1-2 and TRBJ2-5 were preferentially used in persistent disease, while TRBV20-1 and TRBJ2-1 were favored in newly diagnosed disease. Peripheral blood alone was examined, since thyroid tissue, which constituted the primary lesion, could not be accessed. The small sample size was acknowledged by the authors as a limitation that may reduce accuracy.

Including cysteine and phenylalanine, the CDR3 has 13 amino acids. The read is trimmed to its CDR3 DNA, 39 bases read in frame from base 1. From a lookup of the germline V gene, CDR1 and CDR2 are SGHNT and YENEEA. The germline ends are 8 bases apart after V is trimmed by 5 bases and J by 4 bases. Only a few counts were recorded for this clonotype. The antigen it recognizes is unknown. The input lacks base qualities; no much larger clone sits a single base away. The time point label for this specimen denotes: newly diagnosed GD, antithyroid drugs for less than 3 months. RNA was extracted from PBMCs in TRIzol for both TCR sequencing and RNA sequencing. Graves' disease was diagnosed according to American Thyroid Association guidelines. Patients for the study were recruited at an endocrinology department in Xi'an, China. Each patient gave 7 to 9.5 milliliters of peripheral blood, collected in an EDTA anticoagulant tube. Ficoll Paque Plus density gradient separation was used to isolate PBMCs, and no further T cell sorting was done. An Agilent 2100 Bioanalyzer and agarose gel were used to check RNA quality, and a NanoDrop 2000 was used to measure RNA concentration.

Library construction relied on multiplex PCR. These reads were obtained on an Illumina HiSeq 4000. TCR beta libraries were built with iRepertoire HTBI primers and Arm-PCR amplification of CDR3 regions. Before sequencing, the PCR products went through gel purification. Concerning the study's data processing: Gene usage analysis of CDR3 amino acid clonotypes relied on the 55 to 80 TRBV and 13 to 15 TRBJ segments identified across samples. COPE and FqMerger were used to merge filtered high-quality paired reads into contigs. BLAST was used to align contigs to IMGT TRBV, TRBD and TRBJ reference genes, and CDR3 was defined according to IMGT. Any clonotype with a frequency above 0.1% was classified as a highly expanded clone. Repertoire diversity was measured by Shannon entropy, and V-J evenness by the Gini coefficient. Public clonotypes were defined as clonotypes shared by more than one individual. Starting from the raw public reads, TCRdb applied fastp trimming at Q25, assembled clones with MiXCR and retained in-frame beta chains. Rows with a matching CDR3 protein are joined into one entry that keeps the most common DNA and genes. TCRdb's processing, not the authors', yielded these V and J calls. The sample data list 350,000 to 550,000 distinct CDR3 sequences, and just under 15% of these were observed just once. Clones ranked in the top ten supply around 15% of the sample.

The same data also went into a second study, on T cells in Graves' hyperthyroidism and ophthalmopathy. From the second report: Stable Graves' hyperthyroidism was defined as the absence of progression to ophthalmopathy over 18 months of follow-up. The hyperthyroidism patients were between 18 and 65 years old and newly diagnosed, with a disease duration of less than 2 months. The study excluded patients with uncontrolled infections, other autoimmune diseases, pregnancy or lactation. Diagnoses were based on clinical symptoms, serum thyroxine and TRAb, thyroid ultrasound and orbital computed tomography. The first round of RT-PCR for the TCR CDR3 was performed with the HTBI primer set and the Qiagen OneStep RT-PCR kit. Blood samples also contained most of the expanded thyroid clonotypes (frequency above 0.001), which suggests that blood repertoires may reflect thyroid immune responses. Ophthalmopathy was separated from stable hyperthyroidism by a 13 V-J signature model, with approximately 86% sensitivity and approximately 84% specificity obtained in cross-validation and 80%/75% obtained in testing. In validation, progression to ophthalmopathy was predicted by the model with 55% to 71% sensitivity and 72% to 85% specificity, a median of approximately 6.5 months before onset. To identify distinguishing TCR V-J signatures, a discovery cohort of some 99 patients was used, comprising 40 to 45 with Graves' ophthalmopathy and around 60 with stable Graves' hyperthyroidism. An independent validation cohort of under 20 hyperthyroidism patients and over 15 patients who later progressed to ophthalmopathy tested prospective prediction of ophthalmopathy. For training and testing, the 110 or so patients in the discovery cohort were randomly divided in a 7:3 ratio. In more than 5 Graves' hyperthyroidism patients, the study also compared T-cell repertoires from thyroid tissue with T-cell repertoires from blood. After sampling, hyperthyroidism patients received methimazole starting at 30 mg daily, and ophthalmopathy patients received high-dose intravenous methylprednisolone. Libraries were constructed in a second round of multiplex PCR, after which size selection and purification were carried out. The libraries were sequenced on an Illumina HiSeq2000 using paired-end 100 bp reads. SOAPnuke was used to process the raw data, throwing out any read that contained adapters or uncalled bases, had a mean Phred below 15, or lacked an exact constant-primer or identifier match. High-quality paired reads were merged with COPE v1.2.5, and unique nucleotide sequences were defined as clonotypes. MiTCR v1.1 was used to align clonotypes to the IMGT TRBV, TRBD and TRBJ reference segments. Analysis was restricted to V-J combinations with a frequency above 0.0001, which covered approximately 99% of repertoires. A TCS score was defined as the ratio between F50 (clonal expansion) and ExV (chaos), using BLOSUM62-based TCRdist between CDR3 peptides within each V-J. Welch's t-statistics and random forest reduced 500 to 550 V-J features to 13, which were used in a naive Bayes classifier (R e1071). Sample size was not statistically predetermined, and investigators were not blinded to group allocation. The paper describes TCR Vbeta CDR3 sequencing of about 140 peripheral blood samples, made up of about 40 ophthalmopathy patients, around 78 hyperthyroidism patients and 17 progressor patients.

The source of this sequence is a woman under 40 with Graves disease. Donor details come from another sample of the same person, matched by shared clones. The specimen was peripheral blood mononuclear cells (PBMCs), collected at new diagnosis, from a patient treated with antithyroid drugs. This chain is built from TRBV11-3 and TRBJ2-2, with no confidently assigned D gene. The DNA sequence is TGTGCCAGCAGCACACTAATCACCGGGGAGCTGTTTTTT. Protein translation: CASSTLITGELFF.